These T cell receptor beta chains were read from a single sample in a study of beta chain features in type 1 diabetes. TCRdb's table, derived via immunoSEQ multiplex PCR, lists solely in-frame clones and lacks some. Here the sample spans around 450,000 clones, approximately 10% being singletons. The sample consisted of naive CD4+ T cells from blood. Receptor source: a woman aged 18 to 35 in good health. The CDR3 runs from the conserved cysteine through the conserved F or W. Each record gives: CDR3 DNA, CDR3 protein, J gene, D gene, V gene, clone size. The D gene is left open where the match is weak. Clone size is stated in some rows and not others, as once, few, many or a class when expanded.

TGTGCCAGCAGTGAAGTAATCTCCCCCCGGGATACGCAGTATTTT CASSEVISPRDTQYF TRBJ2-3 - TRBV6-1 -
TGTGCCAGCAGGCGGGGAGGCACAGATACGCAGTATTTT CASRRGGTDTQYF TRBJ2-3 - TRBV28 few
TGTGCCAGCAGCTTGAGGACAGGGAACACTGAAGCTTTCTTT CASSLRTGNTEAFF TRBJ1-1 TRBD1 TRBV7-2 -
TGTGCCAGCAGCTTAGTTGACAGCACTGAAGCTTTCTTT CASSLVDSTEAFF TRBJ1-1 - TRBV7-8 -
TGTGCCAGCAGCTTAATAGGTGGGGCCAACGTCCTGACTTTC CASSLIGGANVLTF TRBJ2-6 - TRBV7-3 -
TGTGCCAGCAGTTTATCGAGATTCGGGGGAGAGACCCAGTACTTC CASSLSRFGGETQYF TRBJ2-5 - TRBV28 few
TGTGCCAGCAGGACGAGGCGTACGCAGTATTTT CASRTRRTQYF TRBJ2-3 - TRBV6-5 -
TGTGCCACCAGATCCCCCCGGGTCAATGAGCAGTTCTTC CATRSPRVNEQFF TRBJ2-1 - TRBV15 few
TGTGCCAGCAGCGTGGGCGGAGATACGCAGTATTTT CASSVGGDTQYF TRBJ2-3 - TRBV9 -
TGTGCCAGCAGCCCCGACGGGACTAGCGGCCGGGCGGCCCAGTACTTC CASSPDGTSGRAAQYF TRBJ2-5 TRBD2 TRBV4-2 many
TGTGCCAGCTCACCTCTTGGCAGCCAAGAGACCCAGTACTTC CASSPLGSQETQYF TRBJ2-5 - TRBV18 -
TGTGCCAGCAGCGTAGTCAGCGGGGGCACAGATACGCAGTATTTT CASSVVSGGTDTQYF TRBJ2-3 TRBD2 TRBV9 -
TGTGCCAGCAGTGACTGGGGGAAAAGTGATACGCAGTATTTT CASSDWGKSDTQYF TRBJ2-3 - TRBV2 -
TGTGCCTGGAGTGCGGGACAGGTCTATGGCTACACCTTC CAWSAGQVYGYTF TRBJ1-2 TRBD1 TRBV30 -
TGTGCCTGGAGAGGCGTACAAGAGACCCAGTACTTC CAWRGVQETQYF TRBJ2-5 - TRBV30 -
TGTGCCAGCAGCGTAGAGGGGCGGAATGTCAATGAGCAGTTCTTC CASSVEGRNVNEQFF TRBJ2-1 - TRBV9 -
TGTGCCAGCAGTGAAAAGGGACTAGTCTGGGGTGAGCAGTTCTTC CASSEKGLVWGEQFF TRBJ2-1 TRBD2 TRBV2 few
TGCGCCAGCAGTCAATTCGGGGGGAGCGAGCAGTACTTC CASSQFGGSEQYF TRBJ2-7 TRBD2 TRBV23-1 few
TGTGCCAGCAGCCTGGGCGCCCTATCCAGCACAGATACGCAGTATTTT CASSLGALSSTDTQYF TRBJ2-3 - TRBV4-2 -